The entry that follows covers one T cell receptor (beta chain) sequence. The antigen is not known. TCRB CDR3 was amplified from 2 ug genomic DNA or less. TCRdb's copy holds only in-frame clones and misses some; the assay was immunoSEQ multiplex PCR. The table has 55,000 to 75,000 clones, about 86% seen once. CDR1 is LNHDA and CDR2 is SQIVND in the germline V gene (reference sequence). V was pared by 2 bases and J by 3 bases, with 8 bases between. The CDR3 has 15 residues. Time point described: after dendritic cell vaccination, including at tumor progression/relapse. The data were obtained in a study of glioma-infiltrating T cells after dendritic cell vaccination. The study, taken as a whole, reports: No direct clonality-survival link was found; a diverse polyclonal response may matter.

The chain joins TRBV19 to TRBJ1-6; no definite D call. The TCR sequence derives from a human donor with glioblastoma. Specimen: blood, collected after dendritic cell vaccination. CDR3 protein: CASSIREYYNSPLHF. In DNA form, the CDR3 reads TGTGCCAGTAGTATACGGGAATACTATAATTCACCCCTCCACTTT.